One and the same sample provided the 16 T cell receptor beta chains below, sequenced in a study of PD-1 blockade in classical Hodgkin lymphoma. Exposure to brentuximab vedotin varied, and each patient had relapsed following autologous stem cell transplantation. Produced via immunoSEQ multiplex PCR; TCRdb's table is partial and in-frame only. The sample lists about 110,000 clones, nearly 90% seen once, with nearly 20% in the top ten. Sequences were derived from peripheral blood mononuclear cells (PBMCs), sampled before the second cycle of nivolumab. These receptors were collected from a human donor with classical Hodgkin lymphoma.

This sequence joins TRBV28 and TRBJ1-2; TRBD1 matches 7 bases. Germline CDR1 and CDR2: MDHEN and SYDVKM. V was pared by 5 bases and J by 0 bases, with 12 bases of the junction left unmatched. There are 17 residues in the CDR3. Here the CDR3 reads CASSPVQGREANYGYTF. CDR3 sequence (DNA): TGTGCCAGCAGTCCCGTACAGGGGCGCGAAGCTAACTATGGCTACACCTTC.

This chain uses TRBV5-8 with TRBJ2-7, with D unresolved. V was shortened by 5 bases and J by 2 bases, with 14 bases between the two germline ends. This CDR3 spans 14 amino acids. Germline CDR1 reads SGHTS; CDR2 reads YDEGEE. The CDR3 region is CASRLAGSPYEQYF. In DNA form, the CDR3 reads TGTGCCAGCAGGCTGGCCGGGTCCCCCTACGAGCAGTACTTC.

The V call is TRBV15, the J call TRBJ1-1; D gene ambiguous. V lost 0 bases to trimming and J lost 0 bases, with 8 bases between them. This CDR3 has 15 residues. Germline CDR1 reads LNHNV; CDR2 reads YYDKDF (reference sequence). The CDR3 DNA is TGTGCCACCAGCAGAGATAGGAATATGAACACTGAAGCTTTCTTT. This codes for CATSRDRNMNTEAFF.

The CDR3 DNA is TGCGCCAGCAGCCCGACAATATCCGGAAATTATAATGAAAAACTGTTTTTT. It encodes CASSPTISGNYNEKLFF. The genes are TRBV5-1 and TRBJ1-4, with D unresolved. Germline V CDR1 and CDR2: SGHRS, YFSETQ. V dropped 4 bases and J dropped 4 bases, with 20 bases sitting between them. The CDR3 has 17 residues.

This clone occurred a few times. The J gene is TRBJ1-1, the V gene TRBV4-1; no reliable D call. V lost 0 bases, J lost 2 bases, and 7 bases lay in between. The CDR3 is made up of 14 amino acids. Germline CDR1 MGHRA, CDR2 YSYEKL. CDR3: CASSQDLANTEAFF. As DNA, the CDR3 is TGCGCCAGCAGCCAAGATTTGGCTAACACTGAAGCTTTCTTT.

The chain combines TRBV5-1 with TRBJ1-1, with a weak D call TRBD1 (6 bases). The CDR3 contains 15 residues. The germline CDR1 and CDR2 sequences are SGHRS and YFSETQ. V was pared by 4 bases and J by 4 bases, with 17 bases between. The CDR3 DNA reads TGCGCCAGCAGCCTTACGACGGGGGCCGGCACTGAAGCTTTCTTT. Protein sequence: CASSLTTGAGTEAFF.

The rearrangement uses TRBV6-1 and TRBJ2-7; the match to TRBD1 covers 8 bases. Germline CDR1 reads MNHNS; CDR2 reads SASEGT. V dropped 5 bases and J dropped 3; count of bases not matched to a gene: 6. The CDR3 covers 14 residues. CDR3 amino acids: CASSPRTGRYEQYF. The CDR3 bases are TGTGCCAGCAGTCCCCGGACAGGGCGCTACGAGCAGTACTTC.

The rearrangement joins TRBV2 to TRBJ1-2, with unresolved D. The length of the CDR3 is 14 residues. Germline CDR1 is SNHLY and CDR2 is FYNNEI. Trimming took off 8 bases at V and 4 bases at J, with 17 bases between the two ends. The CDR3 sequence is CASLKGSDGYGYTF. The DNA of the CDR3 is TGTGCCAGCCTCAAAGGATCGGACGGCTATGGCTACACCTTC.

The V call is TRBV19, the J call TRBJ1-5, with a tentative D call TRBD1 (6 bases). Per germline, CDR1 LNHDA and CDR2 SQIVND (reference sequence). V was cut by 0 bases and J by 3 bases, with 15 bases left in between. The CDR3 contains 17 residues. CDR3 nucleotides: TGTGCCAGTAGTATAGATGCCGGGGGGCAGGTCAATCAGCCCCAGCATTTT. Translation gives CASSIDAGGQVNQPQHF.

CDR3 amino acids: CASSYPGGFGYTF. As DNA, the CDR3 is TGTGCCAGCAGCTACCCCGGAGGATTTGGCTACACCTTC. The V call is TRBV5-6, the J call TRBJ1-2, with D unresolved. This CDR3 comprises 13 residues. Per germline, CDR1 SGHDT and CDR2 YYEEEE. V was trimmed by 3 bases and J by 7 bases, leaving 13 bases between them.

This chain connects TRBV28 to TRBJ2-3, with 10 bases aligning to TRBD2. V trimming: 3 bases; J trimming: 0 bases; junction bases outside the gene matches: 6. The CDR3 extends over 17 amino acids. In germline, CDR1 is MDHEN, CDR2 SYDVKM. As DNA, the CDR3 is TGTGCCAGCAGTTTTGTAGCGGGAGGCCCTAGCACAGATACGCAGTATTTT. It is translated as CASSFVAGGPSTDTQYF.

The rearrangement links TRBV2 to TRBJ1-3; D is undetermined. Germline CDR1 is SNHLY and CDR2 is FYNNEI. The CDR3 length is 14 residues. Trimming removed 6 bases at V and 1 base at J, with 10 bases between. The CDR3 DNA is TGTGCCAGCAGCCCCCAACGGTCTGGAAACACCATATATTTT. This sequence encodes CASSPQRSGNTIYF.

The rearrangement joins TRBV28 to TRBJ1-1, with D hard to call. Trimming pared 6 bases from V and 10 bases from J, leaving 15 bases between. Germline values: CDR1 MDHEN, CDR2 SYDVKM. The CDR3 length is 12 residues. CDR3 DNA sequence: TGTGCCAGCAGGAAACGCGGGGTAGGAGCTTTCTTT. Protein product: CASRKRGVGAFF. The full variable domain, in which reference TRBV28 and TRBJ1-1 provide the parts outside the CDR3, is DVKVTQSSRYLVKRTGEKVFLECVQDMDHENMFWYRQDPGLGLRLIYFSYDVKMKEKGDIPEGYSVSREKKERFSLILESASTNQTSMYLCASRKRGVGAFFGQGTRLTVV.

The chain combines TRBV19 with TRBJ1-1; no clear D gene. The CDR3 runs 14 residues. CDR1 is LNHDA, CDR2 SQIVND, per germline (reference sequence). V was clipped by 5 bases and J by 5 bases, with 15 bases between them. This CDR3 is CASSARTTKTEAFF. The CDR3 DNA reads as TGTGCCAGTAGTGCAAGGACTACGAAAACTGAAGCTTTCTTT.

The chain uses TRBV19 and TRBJ1-1, with D possibly matching TRBD1 (6 bases). Looked up from germline, CDR1 is LNHDA and CDR2 is SQIVND (reference sequence). This CDR3 region has 13 residues. V gave up 3 bases and J gave up 3 bases, with 8 bases separating them. Written as DNA, the CDR3 is TGTGCCAGTAGTATGAAGGGGGACACTGAAGCTTTCTTT. Its protein is CASSMKGDTEAFF.

J is TRBJ2-7 and V is TRBV6-5; D is undetermined. Germline V gene sequence: CDR1 MNHEY, CDR2 SVGAGI. This CDR3 region has 15 residues. The V end was cut by 0 bases, the J end by 0 bases, with 9 bases between. The DNA for the CDR3 is TGTGCCAGCAGTTACTCCGCGGCAGCCTCCTACGAGCAGTACTTC. This translates into CASSYSAAASYEQYF.